The 29 T cell receptor beta chains listed next were all sequenced from one sample in a study of CD8 T cells in ankylosing spondylitis. General study results and limits: Roughly eight highly homologous variants made up a TCR beta motif that seemed to typify ankylosing spondylitis blood.

MiXCR, applied by TCRdb to the 5' RACE reads, yields one record per CDR3 protein. The table has about 700,000 distinct CDR3 sequences, roughly 19% seen once. No antigen is known for these receptors. Source material: blood, either unsorted or a sorted T cell fraction (not recorded which). These receptors came from a male donor with ankylosing spondylitis.

The chain employs TRBV25-1 and TRBJ2-7; maybe TRBD2 (6 bases). The CDR3 is made up of 12 amino acids. Per germline, CDR1 MGHDK and CDR2 SYGVNS. The V gene lost 8 bases and the J gene lost 3 bases, with 11 bases spanning the gap. The CDR3 is CASGLEGYEQYF. The CDR3 nucleotides are TGTGCCAGCGGCTTGGAGGGCTACGAGCAGTACTTC.

This clonotype was seen many times. The chain combines TRBV12-3 or TRBV12-4 with TRBJ2-1; D is undetermined. Between the trimmed V and J ends, which lost 3 bases and 0 bases, there was a span of 6 bases. This CDR3 has 14 residues. CDR3 amino acids: CASSFRSSYNEQFF. The CDR3 DNA reads as TGTGCCAGCAGTTTTAGGAGCTCCTACAATGAGCAGTTCTTC.

The genes are TRBV20-1 and TRBJ1-2; perhaps TRBD1 as D (5 bases). Trimming removed 3 bases at V and 2 bases at J, with 10 bases between. The CDR3 spans 13 residues. Germline assignment: CDR1 DFQATT and CDR2 SNEGSKA (reference sequence). CDR3 loop: CSASMEGNYGYTF. The DNA for the CDR3 is TGCAGTGCTAGTATGGAGGGGAACTATGGCTACACCTTC.

This clonotype was seen only a few times. V and J are TRBV7-2 and TRBJ2-1; D uncertain. The CDR3 runs to 16 residues. Germline V gives CDR1 SGHTA, CDR2 FQGNSA. Trimming removed 1 base from V and 0 bases from J, with 10 bases in between. CDR3 nucleotides: TGTGCCAGCAGCTTAGGCCGAAGGAACTCCTACAATGAGCAGTTCTTC. This sequence encodes CASSLGRRNSYNEQFF.

This clonotype was detected a few times. CDR3 protein: CSANPGTSSYNEQFF. DNA of the CDR3: TGCAGTGCTAACCCAGGGACTAGCTCCTACAATGAGCAGTTCTTC. V gene TRBV20-1 combines with J gene TRBJ2-1; 8 bases are shared with TRBD2. The germline V gene has CDR1 DFQATT and CDR2 SNEGSKA (reference sequence). J lost 0 bases, V lost 4 bases, and 5 bases had no gene match. The CDR3 loop spans 15 amino acids.

A note on this clonotype: This may arise from a read error, as a much more abundant clone is one base away. The V gene is TRBV2, the J gene TRBJ1-1; D gene uncertain. Looked up from germline, CDR1 is SNHLY and CDR2 is FYNNEI. CDR3 size: 14 residues. The CDR3 region has the DNA TGTGCCAGCAGCGCGGTCCGGGTGAACACTGGAGCTTTCTTT. Its protein is CASSAVRVNTGAFF.

In its sample, this clonotype was seen a few times. The chain recombines TRBV7-2 with TRBJ2-5; D not certain. V lost 6 bases to trimming and J lost 4 bases, with 9 bases between them. The CDR3 runs to 12 residues. The germline CDR1 and CDR2 sequences are SGHTA and FQGNSA. The CDR3 spells CASRPDGETQYF. The CDR3 DNA sequence: TGTGCCAGCAGACCGGATGGAGAGACCCAGTACTTC. Variable domain in full (rest from reference TRBV7-2 and TRBJ2-5): GAGVSQSPSNKVTEKGKDVELRCDPISGHTALYWYRQSLGQGLEFLIYFQGNSAPDKSGLPSDRFSAERTGGSVSTLTIQRTQQEDSAVYLCASRPDGETQYFGPGTRLLVL.

The chain couples TRBV11-2 to TRBJ2-5, with TRBD1 identical over 7 bases. This CDR3 region has 16 residues. V lost 0 bases and J lost 2; bases outside the gene matches: 6. Germline assignment: CDR1 SGHAT and CDR2 FQNNGV. CDR3 residues: CASSLEGGRGQETQYF. The CDR3 DNA reads as TGTGCCAGCAGCTTAGAGGGTGGCAGGGGGCAAGAGACCCAGTACTTC.

This clonotype came up a few times. This chain joins TRBV6-2 or TRBV6-3 and TRBJ2-2; no firm D call. With 0 bases removed from V and 6 bases from J, the gap between germline ends came to 8 bases. The CDR3 is 14 amino acids. Per the germline V gene, CDR1 is MNHEY and CDR2 is SVGEGT. The CDR3 DNA is TGTGCCAGCAGTTACTCTTTGGAAGCCGGGGAGCTGTTTTTT. Residues: CASSYSLEAGELFF.

The chain links TRBV5-5 to TRBJ1-1; 8 bases are a match to TRBD1. The CDR3 consists of 14 residues. Trimming took 7 bases from V and 1 from J; bases not matched to a gene: 6. From germline, CDR1 is SGHKS and CDR2 YYEKEE (reference sequence). CDR3 coding DNA: TGTGCCAGCCAAACCGGGACAGGGAACACTGAAGCTTTCTTT. This codes for CASQTGTGNTEAFF.

This clonotype has a count of ten or more. The J gene is TRBJ1-2, the V gene TRBV10-3; TRBD1 might be the D (5 bases). Germline assignment: CDR1 ENHRY and CDR2 SYGVKD. There are 14 residues in the CDR3. Trimming left V 0 bases short and J 5 bases short, with 10 bases between. In nucleotides, the CDR3 is TGTGCCATCAGTGAGTCGGAGGGGCCATATGGCTACACCTTC. It codes for CAISESEGPYGYTF.

This clonotype appeared a few times. V gene TRBV29-1 combines with J gene TRBJ2-7, with 7 bases fitting TRBD2. Trimming took 7 bases from V and 3 from J; bases not matched to a gene: 6. CDR1 is SQVTM and CDR2 is ANQGSEA in the germline V gene. The CDR3 contains 12 residues. The CDR3 bases are TGCAGCGGTGGACGGGGGGACTACGAGCAGTACTTC. Translated: CSGGRGDYEQYF.

This clonotype has just a few counts. The rearrangement joins TRBV4-3 to TRBJ2-1; TRBD2 matches at 9 bases. CDR3 length equals 17 residues. Germline V CDR1 and CDR2: LGHNA, YSLEER. V shed 0 bases, J shed 3 bases, and the junction held 6 bases outside the gene matches. CDR3 in DNA: TGCGCCAGCAGCCAAGACGTAGCGGGAGAACTCTACAATGAGCAGTTCTTC. This codes for CASSQDVAGELYNEQFF.

The chain has TRBV5-4 and TRBJ1-1; 7 bases fit TRBD1. The CDR3 runs 13 residues. V shed 4 bases and J 10 bases; nucleotides not matched to a gene: 10. Germline CDR1 SGHNT, CDR2 YYREEE (reference sequence). The CDR3 coding sequence is TGTGCCAGCAGCCGAGACAGGGATCCGTCAGCTTTCTTT. This encodes CASSRDRDPSAFF.

This rearrangement joins TRBV5-1 to TRBJ1-5; D is undetermined. Germline V gene sequence: CDR1 SGHRS, CDR2 YFSETQ. CDR3 length: 14 amino acids. V dropped 3 bases and J dropped 3 bases, with 10 bases sitting between them. The CDR3 sequence: CASSSDGSNQPQHF. CDR3 bases: TGCGCCAGCAGCTCGGACGGGTCCAATCAGCCCCAGCATTTT.

This clonotype has a handful of counts. The chain joins TRBV5-1 to TRBJ1-6; maybe TRBD1 (6 bases). The CDR3 consists of 13 residues. CDR1 is SGHRS, CDR2 YFSETQ, per germline. Trimming cost V 2 bases and J 11 bases, with 11 bases left between them. The CDR3 nucleotides read TGCGCCAGCAGCTTCACAGGGATACCACCCCTCCACTTT. Translated: CASSFTGIPPLHF.

The chain combines TRBV4-1 with TRBJ2-7; 12 bases agree with TRBD2. The germline V gene has CDR1 MGHRA and CDR2 YSYEKL. V lost 2 bases, J lost 5 bases, and 7 bases stayed unmatched. The CDR3 runs 16 residues. The CDR3 DNA reads as TGCGCCAGCAGCCAACGAACTAGCGGGAGGTGGGACGAGCAGTACTTC. Its translation is CASSQRTSGRWDEQYF.

The table lists this clonotype with a few counts. This chain joins TRBV3-1 and TRBJ1-2; 8 bases are a match to TRBD1. After removal of 3 bases from V and 8 bases from J, the junction contained 11 bases not matched to a gene. Germline V gene data show CDR1 as LGHDT and CDR2 as YNNKEL (reference sequence). The CDR3 is 15 amino acids. The CDR3 region has the DNA TGTGCCAGCAGCCATCTTACAGGGGGAATGTGGGGCTACACCTTC. Translation gives CASSHLTGGMWGYTF.

This chain uses TRBV6-1 with TRBJ1-1, with D perhaps matching TRBD1 (6 bases). V gave up 6 bases and J gave up 4 bases, with 18 bases separating them. CDR1 is MNHNS, CDR2 SASEGT, per germline. CDR3 length equals 15 residues. The CDR3 region is CASRGLGRGGTEAFF. Here the CDR3 DNA reads TGTGCCAGCAGGGGGTTGGGCAGGGGAGGCACTGAAGCTTTCTTT.

There are many counts of this clonotype. The chain joins TRBV20-1 to TRBJ1-6, with 10 bases that match TRBD1. The CDR3 runs to 14 residues. The germline V gene encodes CDR1 DFQATT and CDR2 SNEGSKA (reference sequence). Trimming removed 3 bases from V and 9 bases from J; junction bases left unmatched: 5. The CDR3 DNA sequence: TGCAGTGCTAGGGCCGGGACAGGGGTTTCACCCCTCCACTTT. Translated: CSARAGTGVSPLHF.

The chain joins TRBV5-6 to TRBJ1-1, with TRBD1 identical over 8 bases. Germline lookup yields CDR1 SGHDT and CDR2 YYEEEE. V shed 4 bases and J 3 bases; nucleotides not matched to a gene: 5. The CDR3 contains 14 residues. This chain's CDR3 is CASSVKDRDTEAFF. DNA for the CDR3: TGTGCCAGCAGCGTTAAGGACAGGGACACTGAAGCTTTCTTT. The entire variable domain, with the rest obtained from reference TRBV5-6 and TRBJ1-1, is as follows: DAGVTQSPTHLIKTRGQQVTLRCSPKSGHDTVSWYQQALGQGPQFIFQYYEEEERQRGNFPDRFSGHQFPNYSSELNVNALLLGDSALYLCASSVKDRDTEAFFGQGTRLTVV.

V gene TRBV6-5 combines with J gene TRBJ1-4; perhaps TRBD1 as D (5 bases). The V end was cut by 0 bases, the J end by 8 bases, with 16 bases between. Germline-derived CDR1 and CDR2 are MNHEY and SVGAGI. The length of the CDR3 is 16 residues. In nucleotides, the CDR3 is TGTGCCAGCAGTTACTCTCCGCCGGGGGGAGCCGAAAAACTGTTTTTT. Residues: CASSYSPPGGAEKLFF.

This clonotype has just a few counts. The CDR3 DNA follows: TGCAGCGTTAAGACTCCGGGGGCAGGAATGGGCTACACCTTC. As protein: CSVKTPGAGMGYTF. The V gene is TRBV29-1, the J gene TRBJ1-2, with D perhaps matching TRBD1 (6 bases). Trimming stripped 5 bases from V and 8 bases from J, with 21 bases between. Germline V gene data show CDR1 as SQVTM and CDR2 as ANQGSEA. The CDR3 has 14 residues. The full variable domain, rest sourced from reference TRBV29-1 and TRBJ1-2, is SAVISQKPSRDICQRGTSLTIQCQVDSQVTMMFWYRQQPGQSLTLIATANQGSEATYESGFVIDKFPISRPNLTFSTLTVSNMSPEDSSIYLCSVKTPGAGMGYTFGSGTRLTVV.

This clonotype was seen more than once but under ten times. The chain uses TRBV24-1 and TRBJ1-4; no clear D gene. The germline CDR1 and CDR2 sequences are KGHDR and SFDVKD. The ends were cut back, 0 bases at V and 0 bases at J, with 10 bases in the middle. The CDR3 has 17 residues. The CDR3: CATSDLNSGATNEKLFF. The CDR3 DNA reads as TGTGCCACCAGTGATTTGAATTCAGGAGCAACTAATGAAAAACTGTTTTTT.

The chain has TRBV7-9 and TRBJ2-1; 14 positions agree with TRBD2. The junction had 9 bases not matched to a gene; V was cut back by 3 bases and J by 8 bases. Germline lookup yields CDR1 SEHNR and CDR2 FQNEAQ (reference sequence). This CDR3 has 17 residues. The CDR3 loop is CASSFGTSGGPRDEQFF. The CDR3 DNA sequence: TGTGCCAGCAGCTTCGGGACTAGCGGGGGCCCCAGGGATGAGCAGTTCTTC. Drawing the rest from reference TRBV7-9 and TRBJ2-1, the complete variable domain is DTGVSQNPRHKITKRGQNVTFRCDPISEHNRLYWYRQTLGQGPEFLTYFQNEAQLEKSRLLSDRFSAERPKGSFSTLEIQRTEQGDSAMYLCASSFGTSGGPRDEQFFGPGTRLTVL.

This clonotype turned up a few times. V usage is TRBV12-3 or TRBV12-4 and J usage is TRBJ2-1, with 11 nucleotides matching TRBD1. V dropped 5 bases and J dropped 4; count of bases not matched to a gene: 7. This CDR3 comprises 16 residues. This chain's CDR3 is CASSHTGTGGYNEQFF. The CDR3 DNA is TGTGCCAGCAGTCATACCGGGACAGGGGGTTACAATGAGCAGTTCTTC.

The chain couples TRBV3-1 to TRBJ2-7; D may be TRBD1 or TRBD2 (6 bases each). With 2 bases removed from V and 5 bases from J, the gap between germline ends came to 10 bases. The CDR3 extends over 13 amino acids. Germline V lookup: CDR1 LGHDT, CDR2 YNNKEL (reference sequence). The CDR3 DNA reads TGTGCCAGCAGCCAATCCGGGGGCAACGAGCAGTACTTC. It specifies CASSQSGGNEQYF.

Many counts were recorded for this clonotype. The chain joins TRBV29-1 to TRBJ2-1; D is unclear. Trimming left V 4 bases short and J 0 bases short, with 7 bases between. Germline lookup yields CDR1 SQVTM and CDR2 ANQGSEA. The CDR3 is 13 amino acids. Written as DNA, the CDR3 is TGCAGCGTTGTCCCAGGCTCCTACAATGAGCAGTTCTTC. This translates into CSVVPGSYNEQFF.

The V and J genes are TRBV5-1 and TRBJ2-1, with 14 bases aligning to TRBD2. This CDR3 is 17 amino acids long. Germline assignment: CDR1 SGHRS and CDR2 YFSETQ. V lost 4 bases, J lost 7 bases, and 10 bases stayed unmatched. CDR3 DNA sequence: TGCGCCAGCAGCGCGGGACTAGCGGGGGTGAGGAGTAATGAGCAGTTCTTC. It encodes CASSAGLAGVRSNEQFF.